The subject of this entry is one T cell receptor (beta chain). What it recognizes is unknown. Other DNA sequences from this sample encode an identical CDR3 as well. The authors divided CD4+ cells into CD45RA+ naive and CD45RA-negative memory subsets. This entry comes from a study of shared clonotypes between healthy human individuals. General study results and limits: All-four-donor shared clonotypes had higher generation probabilities than non-shared clonotypes did.

This CDR3 contains 11 residues. Per the germline V gene, CDR1 is GTSNPN and CDR2 is SVGIG (reference sequence). V was trimmed by 0 bases and J by 4 bases, leaving 4 bases between them. TCRdb keeps only in-frame clones here, not all; method: immunoSEQ multiplex PCR. The table includes about 1.1 million clones, approximately 80% detected once. Sequencing was performed on memory CD4+ T cells from PBMCs. The subset: CD45RA-negative fraction. The rearrangement joins TRBV30 to TRBJ2-7; D uncertain. The clonotype was recovered from a man aged 18 to 29 in good health. Some clones in this sample may be carry-over from other donors' samples. This chain's CDR3 is CAWSVRYEQYF. CDR3 nucleotides: TGTGCCTGGAGTGTCAGGTACGAGCAGTACTTC.